Shown below are 13 T cell receptor beta chains from a single sample sequenced in a study of blood T cell repertoires in COVID-19. Assay used: immunoSEQ multiplex PCR; TCRdb lists only in-frame clones, some missing. In the table there are 490,000 or so clones, 70% to 90% of which are singletons. Sequences were obtained from PBMCs or T cells enriched from blood (not recorded which). The receptor source for this set is a woman aged 55-75 years who had recovered from COVID-19.

The chain couples TRBV6-5 to TRBJ1-3; D not certain. V lost 7 bases and J lost 0, with 7 bases in between. Germline V CDR1 and CDR2: MNHEY, SVGAGI. The CDR3 totals 13 residues. The DNA of the CDR3 is TGTGCCAGCATAACATTCTCTGGAAACACCATATATTTT. This codes for CASITFSGNTIYF.

This clone was observed a single time. The V gene is TRBV10-3, the J gene TRBJ2-3, with TRBD2 identical over 12 bases. This CDR3 is 15 amino acids long. V shed 5 bases and J 2 bases; nucleotides not matched to a gene: 2. Germline V gene sequence: CDR1 ENHRY, CDR2 SYGVKD. The CDR3 nucleotides read TGTGCCATCAGTCGACTAGCGGGGGCCACAGATACGCAGTATTTT. Protein sequence: CAISRLAGATDTQYF.

This chain connects TRBV12-3 or TRBV12-4 to TRBJ1-1, with D perhaps matching TRBD1 (6 bases). The V and J ends lost 3 bases and 12 bases respectively, with 14 bases between them. This CDR3 comprises 12 residues. CDR3: CASSFQSGGSFF. The CDR3 nucleotides are TGTGCCAGCAGTTTCCAGTCGGGGGGCTCTTTCTTT.

The chain combines TRBV5-1 with TRBJ1-2; 10 bases are a match to TRBD1. V shed 0 bases and J 13 bases; nucleotides not matched to a gene: 3. CDR3 length: 12 residues. The germline V gene has CDR1 SGHRS and CDR2 YFSETQ. This CDR3 reads CASSLGQGAPTF. The CDR3 region has the DNA TGCGCCAGCAGCTTGGGACAGGGGGCCCCCACCTTC.

This clone has just one count. The V and J genes are TRBV7-9 and TRBJ1-1; D gene uncertain. With 5 bases removed from V and 0 bases from J, the gap between germline ends came to 7 bases. CDR3 length equals 13 residues. Germline CDR1 reads SEHNR; CDR2 reads FQNEAQ (reference sequence). CDR3 region: CASSPKMNTEAFF. CDR3 nucleotides: TGTGCCAGCAGCCCTAAAATGAACACTGAAGCTTTCTTT.

This clone was observed once. V and J are TRBV24-1 and TRBJ2-2; D is possibly TRBD1 (5 bases). V lost 0 bases and J 6 bases, leaving 13 bases between the germline ends. In germline, CDR1 is KGHDR, CDR2 SFDVKD. This CDR3 is 16 amino acids long. The CDR3 coding sequence is TGTGCCACCAGTGATTTGCGGCCCAGGGATTCCGGGGAGCTGTTTTTT. Translated, it gives CATSDLRPRDSGELFF.

The gene calls are TRBV13 and TRBJ2-3, with a weak D call TRBD1 (6 bases). The CDR3 covers 15 residues. Trimming removed 0 bases from V and 3 bases from J, with 10 bases in between. Germline loops: CDR1 PRHDT, CDR2 FYEKMQ (reference sequence). CDR3 DNA sequence: TGTGCCAGCAGCTTAGGCAGGGGTGAAACAGATACGCAGTATTTT. It is translated as CASSLGRGETDTQYF.

CDR3 DNA sequence: TGTGCCAGCAGTGACGACCATCTAGGGGACTATGGCTACACCTTC. Residues: CASSDDHLGDYGYTF. J is TRBJ1-2 and V is TRBV25-1; TRBD1 might be the D (5 bases). The germline CDR1 and CDR2 sequences are MGHDK and SYGVNS. This CDR3 is built from 15 residues. V was cut by 3 bases and J by 3 bases, with 14 bases left in between.

The V and J genes are TRBV6-5 and TRBJ2-7; the D gene is possibly TRBD2 (6 bases). V lost 7 bases, J lost 3 bases, and 16 bases lay in between. CDR1 and CDR2 (germline): MNHEY, SVGAGI. The CDR3 has 14 amino acids. For the CDR3, the DNA is TGTGCCAGCATGCGGGACGTAAGGATCTACGAGCAGTACTTC. It specifies CASMRDVRIYEQYF.

Remarks on this clone: Other DNA sequences in the same sample also yield this CDR3. V and J are TRBV4-1 and TRBJ1-5; TRBD1 aligns across 8 bases. The CDR3 contains 15 residues. V lost 3 bases, J lost 5 bases, and 6 bases stayed unmatched. Germline V CDR1 and CDR2: MGHRA, YSYEKL. The CDR3 nucleotides are TGCGCCAGCAGCCACCCAGGGGGCTCGGATCAGCCCCAGCATTTT. This sequence encodes CASSHPGGSDQPQHF.

The rearrangement joins TRBV11-2 to TRBJ2-3; 8 nucleotides align to TRBD2. The trim removed 3 bases at V and 1 base at J, leaving 12 bases unmatched. Per the germline V gene, CDR1 is SGHAT and CDR2 is FQNNGV. The CDR3 has 18 residues. CDR3 residues: CASSFFRLGAGGTDTQYF. The CDR3, as DNA: TGTGCCAGCAGCTTTTTCAGGCTAGGAGCGGGGGGCACAGATACGCAGTATTTT. The whole variable domain, filled in from reference TRBV11-2 and TRBJ2-3, reads EAGVAQSPRYKIIEKRQSVAFWCNPISGHATLYWYQQILGQGPKLLIQFQNNGVVDDSQLPKDRFSAERLKGVDSTLKIQPAKLEDSAVYLCASSFFRLGAGGTDTQYFGPGTRLTVL.

The rearrangement joins TRBV3-1 (or the pseudogene TRBV3-2) to TRBJ1-5; 8 nucleotides align to TRBD1. CDR3 size: 15 residues. The ends lost 1 base at V and 6 bases at J; junction bases unmatched: 5. The V gene's germline CDR1 is LGHDT and CDR2 YNNKEL (reference sequence). The CDR3 nucleotides are TGTGCCAGCAGCCAAGGACAGGGGTATGTTCAGCCCCAGCATTTT. Its protein product is CASSQGQGYVQPQHF.

The chain carries TRBV10-3 and TRBJ2-3, with D possibly matching TRBD2 (6 bases). The CDR3 is made up of 13 amino acids. V gave up 3 bases and J gave up 4 bases, with 8 bases separating them. Germline lookup yields CDR1 ENHRY and CDR2 SYGVKD. The CDR3 sequence: CAISELAADTQYF. CDR3 coding DNA: TGTGCCATCAGTGAACTAGCAGCAGATACGCAGTATTTT.